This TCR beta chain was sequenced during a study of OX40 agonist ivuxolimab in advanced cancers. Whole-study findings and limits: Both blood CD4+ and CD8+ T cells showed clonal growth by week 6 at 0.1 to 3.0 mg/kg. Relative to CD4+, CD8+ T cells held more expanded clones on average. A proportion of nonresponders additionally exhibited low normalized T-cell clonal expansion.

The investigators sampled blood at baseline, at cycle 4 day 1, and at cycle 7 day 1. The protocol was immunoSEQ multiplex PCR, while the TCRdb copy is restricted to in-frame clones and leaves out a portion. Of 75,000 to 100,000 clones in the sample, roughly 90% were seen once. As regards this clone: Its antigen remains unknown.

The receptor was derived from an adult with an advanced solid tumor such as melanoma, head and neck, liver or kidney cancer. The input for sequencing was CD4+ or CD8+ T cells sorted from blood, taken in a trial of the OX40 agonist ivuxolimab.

Here the CDR3 reads CASSLGTGGQETQYF. The CDR3 nucleotides are TGTGCCAGCAGCTTAGGTACAGGGGGCCAAGAGACCCAGTACTTC. The chain employs TRBV7-6 and TRBJ2-5, with 8 bases fitting TRBD1. Germline V CDR1 and CDR2: SGHVS, FNYEAQ. This CDR3 has 15 amino acids. V dropped 1 base and J dropped 1; count of bases not matched to a gene: 2. Full variable domain (rest looked up from reference TRBV7-6 and TRBJ2-5): GAGVSQSPRYKVTKRGQDVALRCDPISGHVSLYWYRQALGQGPEFLTYFNYEAQQDKSGLPNDRFSAERPEGSISTLTIQRTEQRDSAMYRCASSLGTGGQETQYFGPGTRLLVL.